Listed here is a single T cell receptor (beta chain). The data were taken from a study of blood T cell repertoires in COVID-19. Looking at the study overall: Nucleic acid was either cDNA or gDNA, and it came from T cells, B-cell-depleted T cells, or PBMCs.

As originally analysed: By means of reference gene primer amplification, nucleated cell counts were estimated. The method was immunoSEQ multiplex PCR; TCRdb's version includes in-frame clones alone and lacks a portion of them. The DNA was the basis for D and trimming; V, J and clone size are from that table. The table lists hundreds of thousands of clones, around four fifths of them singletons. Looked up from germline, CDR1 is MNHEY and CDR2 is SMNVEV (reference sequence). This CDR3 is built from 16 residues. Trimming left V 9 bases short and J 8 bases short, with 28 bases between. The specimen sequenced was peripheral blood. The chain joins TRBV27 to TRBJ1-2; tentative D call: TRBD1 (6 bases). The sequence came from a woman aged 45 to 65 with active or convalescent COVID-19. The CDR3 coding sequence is TGTGCCAGGAAGGGAAAGGCACTGGGGGCACGGGGAGGCTACACCTTC. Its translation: CARKGKALGARGGYTF.